This TCR beta chain was sequenced during a study of regulatory T cells in long-lasting Graves disease. This clonotype was found many times. The germline V gene encodes CDR1 SNHLY and CDR2 FYNNEI. The CDR3 length is 16 residues. V was clipped by 5 bases and J by 0 bases; unmatched bases: 4. CDR3-region Arm-PCR and iRepertoire HTBI primers produced the TCR beta libraries. TCRdb processed the multiplex PCR reads anew with MiXCR; each CDR3 protein has one entry. The data show over 200,000 distinct CDR3 sequences, with more than 15% seen just once and less than 15% held by the top ten. Indicated time point: newly diagnosed GD, antithyroid drugs for less than 3 months. Preparation of the TCR library used RNA extracted from PBMCs. These same records also appear under a second study, on T cells in Graves' hyperthyroidism and ophthalmopathy.

The sample here was peripheral blood mononuclear cells (PBMCs), taken at new diagnosis, from a patient treated with antithyroid drugs. This chain connects TRBV2 to TRBJ2-3, with 11 bases identical to TRBD2. The TCR comes from a woman in her 30s with Graves disease. The CDR3 bases are TGTGCCAGCAGTCCGGGACTAGCGGTGAGCACAGATACGCAGTATTTT. Protein product: CASSPGLAVSTDTQYF.